This T cell receptor (beta chain) was sequenced during a study of T cells after yellow fever vaccination. Study-level background: Fractions low in cell number were prepared with SMART-Seq v4 Ultra Low Input.

This clonotype was recorded a few times. CDR1 is SGHTA, CDR2 FQGNSA, per germline. Trimming at V came to 5 bases and at J to 9 bases, leaving 8 bases not matched to a gene. This CDR3 is 13 amino acids long. A single record per CDR3 protein comes from TCRdb applying MiXCR to the 5' RACE reads. Among roughly 240,000 distinct CDR3 sequences listed, approximately 6.7% were seen once. This TCR came from a young man who received the YFV17D yellow fever vaccine. The material sequenced was CD4+ T cells sorted from PBMCs, taken on the day of the yellow fever booster vaccination. The V call is TRBV7-2, the J call TRBJ1-2, with 8 bases aligning to TRBD1. In DNA, the CDR3 is TGTGCCAGCAGCCTCTCGACAGGGGATAGCTACACCTTC. Translation gives CASSLSTGDSYTF.